These 2 T cell receptor beta chains originate from one sample sequenced in a study of blood T cell repertoires in COVID-19. Here immunoSEQ multiplex PCR was the method, and the copy in TCRdb shows in-frame clones only, minus some. Of about 140,000 clones in the sample, approximately 86% are singletons; the top ten hold under 6.5%. Sequencing used peripheral blood. The receptors were sampled from a human donor in a cohort sampled during active COVID-19.

This clone was detected only once. The chain has TRBV12-2 and TRBJ2-1; the table assigns TRBD2, which was not confirmed against the DNA. TRBV12-2 is designated a pseudogene. CDR3 length: 14 amino acids. The CDR3 DNA reads as TGTGCAAGTCGCTTGACTAGTCGGAACAATGAGCAGTTCTTC. This gives the protein CASRLTSRNNEQFF.

In this sample, this clone turned up once. This chain uses TRBV7-4 with TRBJ2-3, with a possible D match to TRBD1 (5 bases). Per the germline V gene, CDR1 is SGHVT and CDR2 is SQSDAQ. Trimming left V 3 bases short and J 3 bases short, with 19 bases between. The CDR3 spans 17 residues. The CDR3 nucleotides are TGTGCCAGCAGCTTTTATGTCCAGGGCACTTTGACAGATACGCAGTATTTT. It translates to CASSFYVQGTLTDTQYF.